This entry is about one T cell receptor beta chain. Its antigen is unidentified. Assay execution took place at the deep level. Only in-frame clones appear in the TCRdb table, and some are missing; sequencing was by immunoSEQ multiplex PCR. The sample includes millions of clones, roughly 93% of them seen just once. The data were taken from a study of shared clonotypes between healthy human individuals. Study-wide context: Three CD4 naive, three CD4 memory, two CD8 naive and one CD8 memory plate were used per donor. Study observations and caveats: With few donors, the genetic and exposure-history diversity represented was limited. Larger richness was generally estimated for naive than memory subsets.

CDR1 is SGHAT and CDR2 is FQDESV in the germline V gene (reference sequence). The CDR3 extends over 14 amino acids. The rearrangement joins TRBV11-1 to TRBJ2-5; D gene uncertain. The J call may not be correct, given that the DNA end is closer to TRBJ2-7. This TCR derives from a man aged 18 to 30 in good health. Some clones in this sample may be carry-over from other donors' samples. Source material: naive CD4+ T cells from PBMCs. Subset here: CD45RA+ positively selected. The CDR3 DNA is TGTGCCAGCAGCTTGGGGTGGGAAACCTACGAGCAGTACTTC. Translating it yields CASSLGWETYEQYF.